This T cell receptor beta chain was captured by sequencing in a study of blood T cells in healthy people across ages. Study-wide findings and caveats: The unsorted PBMCs prevented any conclusive comparison of naive versus antigen-experienced cells. A strong correlation was found between TCR beta diversity and the percentage of naive T cells. Older individuals had lower TCR beta diversity per million T cells (the decline was roughly linear).

This CDR3 has 13 amino acids. With 7 bases clipped from V and 9 bases from J, the junction kept 10 bases outside the gene matches. Together with a sample-barcoded 5' primer, a J-beta primer mix was included in a second PCR lasting 7 to 11 cycles. TCRdb processed the 5' RACE reads anew with MiXCR; each CDR3 protein has one entry. The sample records 1.4 million or so distinct CDR3 sequences, roughly 43% being singletons. A remark on this clonotype: Its antigen is not known. A much larger clone lies one base from this, so it may be a read error.

This chain connects TRBV12-3 or TRBV12-4 to TRBJ2-3; 7 bases map to TRBD2. What was sequenced was blood. This sequence originates from a young woman in good health. Written as DNA, the CDR3 is TGTGCCAGCACTCATCCGGCGGGAGACACGCAGTATTTT. It translates to CASTHPAGDTQYF.